The present entry profiles one TCR beta chain with its context. Its matching antigen is unknown. The table came from immunoSEQ multiplex PCR; TCRdb's copy has only in-frame clones and leaves some out. The profile shows roughly 2.1 million clones, 85% to 95% of them singletons. This record comes from a study of shared clonotypes between healthy human individuals. CD45RO-negative, CCR7-selected cells formed the naive CD8 fraction, which excluded terminally differentiated effector memory CD45RA+ cells. Recent acute infections and vaccinations were absent in the healthy HIV-negative adult donors. Every donor was a Caucasian adult from Nashville, Tennessee. Overall study results and limits: Non-shared clonotypes had lower generation probabilities than those shared by all four donors.

This CDR3 is built from 15 residues. V dropped 0 bases and J dropped 4 bases, with 11 bases sitting between them. Germline V gives CDR1 SGHDT, CDR2 YYEEEE. The sample was naive CD8+ T cells from PBMCs. This receptor was taken from a man between 18 and 29 years old in good health. Some clones in this sample may be carry-over from other donors' samples. The chain couples TRBV5-6 to TRBJ2-1; D gene ambiguous. CDR3 coding DNA: TGTGCCAGCAGCTTGGTTTTAGCTGAGTACAATGAGCAGTTCTTC. Its protein product is CASSLVLAEYNEQFF.